This TCR beta chain is drawn from a study of cytotoxic CD8 clonotypes in ibrutinib-treated CLL. Overall study: Recorded responses included about 25 partial and 2 complete; following median roughly 68 months, roughly 15 stayed remitted and around 12 progressed. The study, taken as a whole, reports: T-cell clonality at baseline went above that of age-matched healthy donors and rose and fell with circulating CD8+ T-cell counts. Sustained-remission patients were sampled at different times than progressing patients were.

Measured with immunoSEQ multiplex PCR; TCRdb has only the in-frame clones, and not every one. This table holds approximately 190,000 clones, over 65% found once. As to this clone: The antigen is unknown.

This CDR3 is built from 19 residues. With 7 bases clipped from V and 3 bases from J, the junction kept 14 bases outside the gene matches. Per germline, CDR1 LNHDA and CDR2 SQIVND (reference sequence). This TCR was sampled from a human donor with chronic lymphocytic leukemia. V usage is TRBV19 and J usage is TRBJ2-6, with TRBD1 identical over 11 bases. The material was PBMCs, obtained after 12 months of ibrutinib treatment. The chain's CDR3 is CASTPRDRGTGSGANVLTF. Here the CDR3 DNA reads TGTGCCAGTACCCCTAGGGACAGGGGGACGGGTAGTGGGGCCAACGTCCTGACTTTC.